What follows are 29 T cell receptor beta chains derived from one specimen sequenced in a study of shared clonotypes between healthy human individuals. Libraries were prepared by immunoSEQ multiplex PCR; TCRdb keeps only in-frame clonotypes and omits some of them. The sample carries about 1.5 million clones, around 97% recorded once. Input material: naive CD4+ T cells sorted from blood. Subset here: CD45RA+ positively selected. The receptors originated from a man aged 25-45 years in good health.

CDR3 loop: CASSFQILGEQYF. The CDR3 DNA is TGTGCCAGCAGTTTTCAGATCCTTGGCGAGCAGTACTTC. This chain uses TRBV28 with TRBJ2-7; no definite D call. The CDR3 is made up of 13 amino acids. The germline CDR1 and CDR2 sequences are MDHEN and SYDVKM. Trimming removed 3 bases at V and 6 bases at J, with 12 bases between.

DNA for the CDR3: TGTGCCAGCTCACCGAGCAGGGATCAAGAGACCCAGTACTTC. Protein sequence: CASSPSRDQETQYF. The gene calls are TRBV18 and TRBJ2-5; maybe TRBD1 (5 bases). CDR1 is KGHSH and CDR2 is LQKENI in the germline V gene. The CDR3 runs 14 residues. V was shortened by 3 bases and J by 2 bases, with 10 bases between the two germline ends.

The gene calls are TRBV11-2 and TRBJ2-5; D possibly uses TRBD1 or TRBD2 (6 bases each). The germline gives CDR1 SGHAT, CDR2 FQNNGV. This CDR3 spans 16 amino acids. V was shortened by 1 base and J by 5 bases, with 17 bases between the two germline ends. In nucleotides, the CDR3 is TGTGCCAGCAGCTTAGGCCGTGGGGGGCTGCGGGAGACCCAGTACTTC. Encoded protein: CASSLGRGGLRETQYF.

In DNA form, the CDR3 reads TGTGCCAGCAGCTTGACGGGAGGGCCTGAGACCCAGTACTTC. This encodes CASSLTGGPETQYF. The rearrangement joins TRBV5-4 to TRBJ2-5; 8 bases fit TRBD2. The CDR3 runs 14 residues. With V trimmed by 1 base and J by 5 bases, 4 bases remained unmatched. Germline lookup yields CDR1 SGHNT and CDR2 YYREEE (reference sequence).

This chain joins TRBV6-5 and TRBJ1-3, with D possibly matching TRBD1 (6 bases). The germline V and J ends were trimmed by 6 bases and 7 bases, with 16 bases remaining between them. The CDR3 is made up of 14 amino acids. From germline, CDR1 is MNHEY and CDR2 SVGAGI. The CDR3 region is CASRSPGEGNTIYF. For the CDR3, the DNA is TGTGCCAGCAGATCTCCAGGGGAGGGGAACACCATATATTTT.

The chain uses TRBV11-3 and TRBJ2-5; D ambiguous. Germline CDR1 SGHNT, CDR2 YENEEA. This CDR3 contains 13 residues. V was shortened by 4 bases and J by 5 bases, with 11 bases between the two germline ends. CDR3 sequence reads: CASSWTAGETQYF. The CDR3 DNA is TGTGCCAGCAGCTGGACGGCCGGGGAGACCCAGTACTTC.

This chain uses TRBV7-2 with TRBJ2-7, with 8 bases lining up with TRBD1. The CDR3 spans 14 residues. Per the germline V gene, CDR1 is SGHTA and CDR2 is FQGNSA. J lost 0 bases, V lost 5 bases, and 3 bases had no gene match. The CDR3 protein is CASSTGGSSYEQYF. The CDR3 nucleotides read TGTGCCAGCAGCACAGGGGGGTCCTCCTACGAGCAGTACTTC.

V usage is TRBV28 and J usage is TRBJ1-2; 7 nucleotides line up with TRBD1. The CDR3 has 16 amino acids. After removal of 2 bases from V and 4 bases from J, the junction contained 10 bases not matched to a gene. Germline CDR1 and CDR2: MDHEN and SYDVKM. In DNA, the CDR3 is TGTGCCAGCAGTTTAGGAGGGGACAGCCCTCCCTATGGCTACACCTTC. Protein product: CASSLGGDSPPYGYTF.

The chain is built from TRBV19 and TRBJ2-1, with 7 bases identical to TRBD2. Germline V CDR1 and CDR2: LNHDA, SQIVND (reference sequence). The CDR3 has 14 residues. Trimming took 3 bases from V and 8 from J; bases not matched to a gene: 7. CDR3 sequence reads: CASSIGGGPYEQFF. As DNA, the CDR3 is TGTGCCAGTAGTATTGGGGGAGGGCCTTATGAGCAGTTCTTC.

The V call is TRBV11-2, the J call TRBJ2-7; 12 bases agree with TRBD2. CDR3 length: 16 residues. The germline V gene has CDR1 SGHAT and CDR2 FQNNGV. The V gene end was trimmed by 2 bases and the J gene end by 5 bases; junction bases not matched to a gene: 7. The CDR3 sequence: CASSLLAGGPRNEQYF. CDR3 DNA: TGTGCCAGCAGCTTACTAGCGGGAGGGCCGCGGAACGAGCAGTACTTC.

The CDR3 reads CASSLAGIDRYEQYF. For the CDR3, the DNA is TGCGCCAGCAGCCTAGCCGGGATAGACCGCTACGAGCAGTACTTC. This sequence joins TRBV5-1 and TRBJ2-7; D possibly corresponds to TRBD2 (5 bases). V was pared by 4 bases and J by 3 bases, with 17 bases between. The CDR3 is 15 amino acids. Germline CDR1 reads SGHRS; CDR2 reads YFSETQ.

This rearrangement joins TRBV13 to TRBJ1-2; TRBD1 is a possible D gene (5 bases). The CDR3 contains 15 residues. Germline lookup yields CDR1 PRHDT and CDR2 FYEKMQ (reference sequence). Trimming removed 5 bases from V and 3 bases from J, with 16 bases in between. CDR3 protein: CASSARTGTYYGYTF. In DNA form, the CDR3 reads TGTGCCAGCAGCGCCCGGACGGGGACTTACTATGGCTACACCTTC.

The chain uses TRBV28 and TRBJ1-5; TRBD1 aligns across 8 bases. Trimming removed 4 bases from V and 9 bases from J; junction bases left unmatched: 14. The CDR3 has 16 residues. CDR1 and CDR2 from the germline V gene are MDHEN and SYDVKM. CDR3 sequence reads: CASSSKGQVLRRPQHF. CDR3 bases: TGTGCCAGCAGTTCCAAGGGACAGGTCCTTCGACGGCCCCAGCATTTT. Full variable domain (rest looked up from reference TRBV28 and TRBJ1-5): DVKVTQSSRYLVKRTGEKVFLECVQDMDHENMFWYRQDPGLGLRLIYFSYDVKMKEKGDIPEGYSVSREKKERFSLILESASTNQTSMYLCASSSKGQVLRRPQHFGDGTRLSIL.

J is TRBJ2-7 and V is TRBV5-8; D is uncertain. This CDR3 contains 12 residues. V shed 3 bases and J shed 6 bases, with 10 bases lying between them. From germline, CDR1 is SGHTS and CDR2 YDEGEE. The CDR3 reads CASSWHLGEQYF. The CDR3, as DNA: TGTGCCAGCAGCTGGCATCTAGGCGAGCAGTACTTC.

The chain joins TRBV5-6 to TRBJ2-2; D might be TRBD2 (6 bases). Between the trimmed V and J ends, which lost 4 bases and 7 bases, there was a span of 20 bases. The length of the CDR3 is 16 residues. The germline gives CDR1 SGHDT, CDR2 YYEEEE. The CDR3 DNA reads TGTGCCAGCAGCCCAGGACTAAACGGGTTGGGCGGGGAGCTGTTTTTT. It translates to CASSPGLNGLGGELFF.

CDR3 loop: CASSAGLANEQYF. CDR3 coding DNA: TGTGCCAGCAGCGCAGGACTAGCGAACGAGCAGTACTTC. The gene calls are TRBV7-8 and TRBJ2-7; 9 nucleotides match TRBD2. This CDR3 has 13 amino acids. J lost 5 bases, V lost 5 bases, and 4 bases had no gene match. Germline CDR1 and CDR2: SGHVS and FQNEAQ.

Concerning this clone itself: The sample has other DNA sequences that encode this CDR3 too. The V call is TRBV27, the J call TRBJ2-3, with a tentative D call TRBD2 (5 bases). V lost 2 bases, J lost 0 bases, and 9 bases lay in between. CDR3 size: 15 residues. The V gene's germline CDR1 is MNHEY and CDR2 SMNVEV (reference sequence). The CDR3 is CASSLRRSSTDTQYF. The DNA of the CDR3 is TGTGCCAGCAGTTTAAGGAGGTCTAGCACAGATACGCAGTATTTT.

This chain links TRBV7-2 with TRBJ2-3; TRBD2 agrees at 12 bases. V lost 3 bases to trimming and J lost 1 base; unmatched junction nucleotides: 8. CDR3 length: 18 amino acids. Germline V gene lookup returns CDR1 SGHTA and CDR2 FQGNSA. The CDR3 sequence: CASSFSALAGGGTDTQYF. In DNA form, the CDR3 reads TGTGCCAGCAGCTTCTCTGCCCTAGCGGGAGGGGGCACAGATACGCAGTATTTT.

V usage is TRBV30 and J usage is TRBJ1-2, with D possibly TRBD1 on 5 matching bases. Germline lookup yields CDR1 GTSNPN and CDR2 SVGIG (reference sequence). This CDR3 has 12 residues. The V end was cut by 3 bases, the J end by 6 bases, with 11 bases between. CDR3 nucleotides: TGTGCCTGGAGCCGGACATCGGATGGCTACACCTTC. Translating it yields CAWSRTSDGYTF.

This clone has a handful of counts. The V call is TRBV29-1, the J call TRBJ2-5; a possible D gene is TRBD2 (6 bases). CDR1 is SQVTM, CDR2 ANQGSEA, per germline. V was trimmed by 2 bases and J by 5 bases, leaving 18 bases between them. The CDR3 extends over 15 amino acids. Here the CDR3 DNA reads TGCAGCGTTGAACGCGCTAGTGGGAGGTCGGAGACCCAGTACTTC. This translates into CSVERASGRSETQYF.

The genes are TRBV12-5 and TRBJ2-1; 7 bases match TRBD2. CDR3 size: 15 residues. Unmatched junction bases numbered 13, after V lost 5 bases and J lost 9 bases. CDR1 and CDR2 from the germline V gene are LGHNT and FRNRAP. CDR3 region: CASGQTGGAWIEQFF. CDR3 in DNA: TGTGCTAGTGGTCAAACGGGGGGTGCTTGGATTGAGCAGTTCTTC. The complete variable domain, with remaining parts taken from reference TRBV12-5 and TRBJ2-1, reads DARVTQTPRHKVTEMGQEVTMRCQPILGHNTVFWYRQTMMQGLELLAYFRNRAPLDDSGMPKDRFSAEMPDATLATLKIQPSEPRDSAVYFCASGQTGGAWIEQFFGPGTRLTVL.

The chain combines TRBV6-6 with TRBJ1-5; weak D call: TRBD1 (5 bases). Germline V CDR1 and CDR2: MNHNY, SVGAGI (reference sequence). The CDR3 has 16 residues. Trimming removed 0 bases at V and 4 bases at J, with 13 bases between. In nucleotides, the CDR3 is TGTGCCAGCAGTTACTCGCCCAGGGAGAGTAATCAGCCCCAGCATTTT. It is translated as CASSYSPRESNQPQHF.

In regard to this clone: In the same sample, other DNA sequences code for this CDR3. The chain employs TRBV2 and TRBJ2-7; D remains ambiguous. V lost 4 bases to trimming and J lost 3 bases, with 4 bases between them. Germline lookup yields CDR1 SNHLY and CDR2 FYNNEI. CDR3 length: 11 residues. The CDR3 reads CASSGIYEQYF. The CDR3 nucleotides are TGTGCCAGCAGTGGGATCTACGAGCAGTACTTC.

This rearrangement joins TRBV7-2 to TRBJ1-5; possibly TRBD1 for D (6 bases). Germline loops: CDR1 SGHTA, CDR2 FQGNSA. The CDR3 has 16 amino acids. The V and J ends lost 3 bases and 2 bases respectively, with 14 bases between them. CDR3 region: CASSFTGQTGNQPQHF. DNA of the CDR3: TGTGCCAGCAGCTTCACAGGACAGACTGGCAATCAGCCCCAGCATTTT.

J is TRBJ2-7 and V is TRBV4-3; D unresolved. The CDR3 covers 14 residues. Germline lookup yields CDR1 LGHNA and CDR2 YSLEER. V was clipped by 0 bases and J by 2 bases, with 8 bases between them. CDR3 sequence (DNA): TGCGCCAGCAGCCAAGACGTGCTCGCCTACGAGCAGTACTTC. Translation gives CASSQDVLAYEQYF.

CDR3 coding DNA: TGTGCCACCAGCTCCCAGGACAGGGGAAACGCTGAAGCTTTCTTT. Translated, it gives CATSSQDRGNAEAFF. This chain uses TRBV15 with TRBJ1-1; 9 positions match TRBD1. The V gene's germline CDR1 is LNHNV and CDR2 YYDKDF (reference sequence). V lost 5 bases to trimming and J lost 6 bases; unmatched junction nucleotides: 10. CDR3 length: 15 residues. The whole variable domain, remainder taken from reference TRBV15 and TRBJ1-1, is DAMVIQNPRYQVTQFGKPVTLSCSQTLNHNVMYWYQQKSSQAPKLLFHYYDKDFNNEADTPDNFQSRRPNTSFCFLDIRSPGLGDTAMYLCATSSQDRGNAEAFFGQGTRLTVV.

V usage is TRBV6-5 and J usage is TRBJ2-7; no clear D gene. Per germline, CDR1 MNHEY and CDR2 SVGAGI. Deletions cut 8 bases from V and 4 bases from J, with 18 bases between. The CDR3 spans 14 residues. The CDR3, as DNA: TGTGCCAGCTCACGGACGCACACTAATTACGAGCAGTACTTC. Its protein product is CASSRTHTNYEQYF.

CDR3 sequence (DNA): TGTGCCAGCAGTGCCGGGACAGGCCGGGAAAAACTGTTTTTT. It encodes CASSAGTGREKLFF. The V call is TRBV6-1, the J call TRBJ1-4; 8 bases are a match to TRBD1. CDR1 and CDR2 (germline): MNHNS, SASEGT. This CDR3 has 14 residues. V shed 4 bases, J shed 8 bases, and the junction held 6 bases outside the gene matches.

Regarding this clone: Other DNA sequences of this sample code for an identical CDR3. V and J are TRBV18 and TRBJ2-1; no reliable D call. This CDR3 spans 11 amino acids. V was cut by 3 bases and J by 5 bases, with 2 bases left in between. Germline loops: CDR1 KGHSH, CDR2 LQKENI. The CDR3 nucleotides read TGTGCCAGCTCACCGGACAATGAGCAGTTCTTC. It codes for CASSPDNEQFF.